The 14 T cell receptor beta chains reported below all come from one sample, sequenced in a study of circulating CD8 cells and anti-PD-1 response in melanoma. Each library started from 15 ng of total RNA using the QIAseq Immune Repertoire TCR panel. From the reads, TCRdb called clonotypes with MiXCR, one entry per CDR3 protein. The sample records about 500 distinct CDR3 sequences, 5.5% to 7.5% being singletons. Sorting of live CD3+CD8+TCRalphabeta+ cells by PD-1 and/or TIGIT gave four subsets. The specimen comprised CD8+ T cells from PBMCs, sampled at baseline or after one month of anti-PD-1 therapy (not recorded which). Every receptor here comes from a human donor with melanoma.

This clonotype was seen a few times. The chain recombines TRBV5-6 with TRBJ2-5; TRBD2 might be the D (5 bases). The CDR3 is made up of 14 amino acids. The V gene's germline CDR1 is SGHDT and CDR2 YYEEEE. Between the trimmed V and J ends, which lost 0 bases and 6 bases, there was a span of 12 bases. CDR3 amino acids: CASSLAAGKKTQYF. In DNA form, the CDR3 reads TGTGCCAGCAGCTTGGCAGCCGGGAAGAAGACCCAGTACTTC. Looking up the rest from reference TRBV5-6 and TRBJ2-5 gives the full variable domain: DAGVTQSPTHLIKTRGQQVTLRCSPKSGHDTVSWYQQALGQGPQFIFQYYEEEERQRGNFPDRFSGHQFPNYSSELNVNALLLGDSALYLCASSLAAGKKTQYFGPGTRLLVL.

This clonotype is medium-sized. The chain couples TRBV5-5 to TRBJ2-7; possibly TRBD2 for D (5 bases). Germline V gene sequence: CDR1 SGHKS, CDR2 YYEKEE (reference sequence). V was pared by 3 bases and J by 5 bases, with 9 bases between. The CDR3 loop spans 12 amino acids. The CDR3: CASSSPGNEQYF. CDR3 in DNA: TGTGCCAGCAGCTCCCCGGGGAACGAGCAGTACTTC.

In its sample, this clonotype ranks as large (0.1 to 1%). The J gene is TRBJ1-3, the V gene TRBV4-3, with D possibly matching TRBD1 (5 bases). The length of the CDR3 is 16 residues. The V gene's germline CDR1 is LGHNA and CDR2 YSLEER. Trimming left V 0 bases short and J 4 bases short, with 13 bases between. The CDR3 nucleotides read TGCGCCAGCAGCCAAGATTCCGGGGCACAGGGAAACACCATATATTTT. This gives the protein CASSQDSGAQGNTIYF.

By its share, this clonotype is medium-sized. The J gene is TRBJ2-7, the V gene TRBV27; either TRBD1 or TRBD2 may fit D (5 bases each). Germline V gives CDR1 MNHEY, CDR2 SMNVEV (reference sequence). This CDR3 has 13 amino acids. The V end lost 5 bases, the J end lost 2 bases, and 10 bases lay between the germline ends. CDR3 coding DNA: TGTGCCAGCAGTCGGGGCGGGCCCTACGAGCAGTACTTC. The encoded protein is CASSRGGPYEQYF.

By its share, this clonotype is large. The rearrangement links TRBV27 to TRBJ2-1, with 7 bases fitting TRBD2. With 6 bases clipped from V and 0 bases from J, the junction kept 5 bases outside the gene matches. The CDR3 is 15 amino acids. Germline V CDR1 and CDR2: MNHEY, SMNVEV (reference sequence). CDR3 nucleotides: TGTGCCAGCAGCCTGGGAGGGAGCTCCTACAATGAGCAGTTCTTC. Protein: CASSLGGSSYNEQFF.

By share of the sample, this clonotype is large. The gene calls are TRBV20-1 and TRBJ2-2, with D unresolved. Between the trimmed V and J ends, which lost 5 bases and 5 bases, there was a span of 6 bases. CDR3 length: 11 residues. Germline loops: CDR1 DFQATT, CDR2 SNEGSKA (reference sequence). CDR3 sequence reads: CSASSTGELFF. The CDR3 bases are TGCAGTGCTTCGTCGACCGGGGAGCTGTTTTTT.

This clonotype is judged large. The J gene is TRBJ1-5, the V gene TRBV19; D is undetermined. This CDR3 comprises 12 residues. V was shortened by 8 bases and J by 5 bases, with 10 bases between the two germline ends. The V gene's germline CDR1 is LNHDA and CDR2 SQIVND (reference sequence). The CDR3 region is CASDEMDQPQHF. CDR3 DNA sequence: TGTGCCAGTGATGAAATGGATCAGCCCCAGCATTTT.

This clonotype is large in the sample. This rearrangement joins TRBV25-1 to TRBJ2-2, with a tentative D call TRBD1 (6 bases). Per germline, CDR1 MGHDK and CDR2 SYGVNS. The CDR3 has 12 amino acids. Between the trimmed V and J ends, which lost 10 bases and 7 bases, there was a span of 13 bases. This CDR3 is CANEQGIGELFF. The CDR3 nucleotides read TGTGCCAACGAACAGGGTATCGGGGAGCTGTTTTTT.

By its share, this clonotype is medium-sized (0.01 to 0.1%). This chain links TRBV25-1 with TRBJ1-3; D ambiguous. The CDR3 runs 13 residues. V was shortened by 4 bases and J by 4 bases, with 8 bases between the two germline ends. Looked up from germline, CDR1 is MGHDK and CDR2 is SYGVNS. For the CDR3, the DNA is TGTGCCAGCAGTGGGCCGGGGGGAAACACCATATATTTT. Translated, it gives CASSGPGGNTIYF.

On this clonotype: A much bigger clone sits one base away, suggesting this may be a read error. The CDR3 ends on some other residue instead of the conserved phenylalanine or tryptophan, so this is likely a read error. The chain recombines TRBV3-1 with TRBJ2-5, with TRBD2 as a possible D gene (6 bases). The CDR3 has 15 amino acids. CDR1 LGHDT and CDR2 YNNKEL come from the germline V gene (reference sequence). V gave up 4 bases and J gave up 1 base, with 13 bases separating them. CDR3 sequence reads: CASSPGVAAQETQYL. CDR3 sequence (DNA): TGTGCCAGCAGCCCCGGGGTAGCGGCCCAAGAGACCCAGTACCTC.

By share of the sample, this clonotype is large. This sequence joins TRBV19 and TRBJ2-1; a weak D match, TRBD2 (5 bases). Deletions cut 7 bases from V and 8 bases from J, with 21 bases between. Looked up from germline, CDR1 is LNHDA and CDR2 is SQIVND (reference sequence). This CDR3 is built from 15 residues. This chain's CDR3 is CASKLGASHVDEQFF. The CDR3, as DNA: TGTGCCAGTAAACTAGGAGCTTCACACGTCGATGAGCAGTTCTTC.

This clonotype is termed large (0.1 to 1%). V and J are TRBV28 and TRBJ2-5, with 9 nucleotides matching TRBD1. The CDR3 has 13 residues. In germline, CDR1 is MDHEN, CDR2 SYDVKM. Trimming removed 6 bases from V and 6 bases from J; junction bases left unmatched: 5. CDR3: CASRTQGAKTQYF. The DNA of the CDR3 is TGTGCCAGCAGGACACAGGGGGCGAAGACCCAGTACTTC.

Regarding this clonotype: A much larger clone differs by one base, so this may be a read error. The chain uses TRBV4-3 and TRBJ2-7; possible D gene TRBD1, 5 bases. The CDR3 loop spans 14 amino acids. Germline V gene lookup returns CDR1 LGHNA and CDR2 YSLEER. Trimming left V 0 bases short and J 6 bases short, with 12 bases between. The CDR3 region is CASSQDQGDCEQYF. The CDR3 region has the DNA TGCGCCAGCAGCCAAGATCAGGGTGACTGCGAGCAGTACTTC.

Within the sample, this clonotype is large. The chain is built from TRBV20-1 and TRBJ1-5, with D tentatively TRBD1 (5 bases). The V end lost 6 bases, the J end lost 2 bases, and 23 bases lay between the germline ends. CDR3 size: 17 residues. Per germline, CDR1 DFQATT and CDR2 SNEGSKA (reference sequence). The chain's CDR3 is CSATGQAIQGGNQPQHF. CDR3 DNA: TGCAGTGCAACTGGTCAGGCGATCCAGGGAGGCAATCAGCCCCAGCATTTT.